The source of this TCR beta chain is a study of CXCR3-negative and CXCR3-positive naive CD8 T cells. Germline V CDR1 and CDR2: SGHDN, FVKESK. The CDR3 totals 17 residues. cDNA libraries for TRB were generated by 5' RACE incorporating UMI labels. With the 5' RACE reads reprocessed, TCRdb shows one record per CDR3 protein and no DNA. The ten most abundant clones cover around 0.36% of a sample with 100,000 or so distinct CDR3 sequences. Findings of the study overall: Diversity was high in both naive subsets and much lower in memory cells. Memory cells diverged, while naive CXCR3-positive and CXCR3-negative cells had similar TRBV-TRBJ usage. CXCR3-positive naive cells carried more hydrophobic TRB CDR3s than CXCR3-negative ones.

Concerning this clonotype itself: Its antigen is undetermined.

This clonotype was obtained from a human donor in good health. Some clones in this sample may be carry-over from other donors' samples. V gene TRBV14 combines with J gene TRBJ2-3. Material for sequencing was naive CXCR3+ CD8+ T cells from blood. Described subset: CD45RO-CCR7+CD27+CD95- naive CD8+ T cells expressing CXCR3 (TNR3+). CDR3 in amino acids: CASSQDLAVRITDTQYF.